This entry lists 7 T cell receptor beta chains sequenced from one sample in a study of blood T cell repertoires in COVID-19. The assay was immunoSEQ multiplex PCR, and TCRdb's table has in-frame clones only and misses some. Of some 42,000 clones in the sample, 85% to 95% were seen once. The sample consisted of peripheral blood. Receptor source: a man aged 50-60 years with active COVID-19.

The chain carries TRBV19 and TRBJ2-2, with 8 bases that match TRBD1. The CDR3 contains 18 residues. CDR1 LNHDA and CDR2 SQIVND come from the germline V gene (reference sequence). Trimming at V came to 5 bases and at J to 4 bases, leaving 15 bases not matched to a gene. The CDR3 spells CASSGPRQGPRGTGELFF. The DNA of the CDR3 is TGTGCCAGTAGTGGTCCGAGACAGGGGCCCCGAGGCACCGGGGAGCTGTTTTTT.

The chain is built from TRBV28 and TRBJ2-3; 7 bases agree with TRBD2. The V gene's germline CDR1 is MDHEN and CDR2 SYDVKM. This CDR3 has 15 amino acids. V lost 4 bases, J lost 2 bases, and 6 bases stayed unmatched. The CDR3 here is CASSSAGRPTDTQYF. The CDR3 DNA reads TGTGCCAGCAGTTCAGCGGGACGGCCCACAGATACGCAGTATTTT.

The chain is built from TRBV30 and TRBJ2-1; TRBD1 aligns across 7 bases. J was trimmed by 3 bases and V by 5 bases; bases with no gene match: 1. From germline, CDR1 is GTSNPN and CDR2 SVGIG (reference sequence). There are 12 residues in the CDR3. Written as DNA, the CDR3 is TGTGCCTGGGGGACAGACTACAATGAGCAGTTCTTC. This encodes CAWGTDYNEQFF. The full variable domain, rest sourced from reference TRBV30 and TRBJ2-1, is SQTIHQWPATLVQPVGSPLSLECTVEGTSNPNLYWYRQAAGRGLQLLFYSVGIGQISSEVPQNLSASRPQDRQFILSSKKLLLSDSGFYLCAWGTDYNEQFFGPGTRLTVL.

The J gene is TRBJ1-4, the V gene TRBV19; TRBD1 matches at 8 bases. Germline V CDR1 and CDR2: LNHDA, SQIVND (reference sequence). This CDR3 has 15 amino acids. J was trimmed by 10 bases and V by 4 bases; bases with no gene match: 11. CDR3 coding DNA: TGTGCCAGTAGTACCCCGGGACAGGACTTAGGAAAACTGTTTTTT. As protein: CASSTPGQDLGKLFF.

The V gene is TRBV28, the J gene TRBJ2-5; 9 positions agree with TRBD2. The junction had 6 bases not matched to a gene; V was cut back by 2 bases and J by 2 bases. The length of the CDR3 is 16 residues. The V gene's germline CDR1 is MDHEN and CDR2 SYDVKM. The CDR3 region has the DNA TGTGCCAGCAGTTTAGCTGGCCTAGCGGGGCAAGAGACCCAGTACTTC. This codes for CASSLAGLAGQETQYF.

The genes are TRBV18 and TRBJ2-2; a possible D gene is TRBD1 (6 bases). The germline V gene has CDR1 KGHSH and CDR2 LQKENI. Trimming took 0 bases from V and 5 from J, leaving 7 bases between them. The CDR3 extends over 14 amino acids. The CDR3 reads CASSPPQGTGELFF. CDR3 bases: TGTGCCAGCTCACCACCACAGGGAACCGGGGAGCTGTTTTTT.

This CDR3 is CASSLIHAGTEAFF. CDR3 DNA sequence: TGTGCCAGCAGCTTAATCCACGCGGGCACTGAAGCTTTCTTT. The chain recombines TRBV7-9 with TRBJ1-1; no firm D call. Germline V lookup: CDR1 SEHNR, CDR2 FQNEAQ (reference sequence). Trimming left V 2 bases short and J 4 bases short, with 11 bases between. CDR3 size: 14 residues.